The 29 T cell receptor beta chains reported below all come from one sample, sequenced in a study of T cells in Graves' hyperthyroidism and ophthalmopathy. RNA transcripts gave rise to amplified TCR beta CDR3 regions. With the HTBI primer set, the TCR CDR3 went through a first round of RT-PCR. Via MiXCR, TCRdb re-called the multiplex PCR reads, giving one row per CDR3 protein. The sample shows under 550,000 distinct CDR3 sequences, roughly 13% of them seen only once. Sequenced sample: blood. The receptors come from a woman aged 18 to 35 with Graves' hyperthyroidism.

The J gene is TRBJ2-1, the V gene TRBV7-2, with a possible D match to TRBD1 (7 bases). Trimming took off 6 bases at V and 0 bases at J, with 12 bases between the two ends. Germline V gives CDR1 SGHTA, CDR2 FQGNSA. The CDR3 is made up of 15 amino acids. The CDR3 region is CASREGAVSYNEQFF. Here the CDR3 DNA reads TGTGCCAGCAGGGAGGGGGCGGTCTCCTACAATGAGCAGTTCTTC.

The rearrangement links TRBV20-1 to TRBJ2-3; tentatively, D is TRBD1 or TRBD2 (6 bases each). This CDR3 spans 16 amino acids. The germline V gene has CDR1 DFQATT and CDR2 SNEGSKA (reference sequence). V lost 4 bases and J lost 0, with 17 bases in between. In DNA form, the CDR3 reads TGCAGTGCTATCGAGGGGGGCAAGTATAGCACAGATACGCAGTATTTT. Translated: CSAIEGGKYSTDTQYF.

This clonotype was recorded at least ten times. The chain has TRBV7-2 and TRBJ2-7; 7 bases match TRBD1. The V and J ends lost 5 bases and 3 bases, in that order; junction bases with no gene match: 7. Germline CDR1 reads SGHTA; CDR2 reads FQGNSA. The CDR3 extends over 14 amino acids. CDR3 DNA: TGTGCCAGCAGCGTGACAGGGTCCTACTACGAGCAGTACTTC. Translating gives CASSVTGSYYEQYF.

At least ten counts were recorded for this clonotype. J is TRBJ2-3 and V is TRBV7-2, with TRBD2 matching 9 bases. Germline assignment: CDR1 SGHTA and CDR2 FQGNSA. The CDR3 totals 16 residues. V was clipped by 1 base and J by 7 bases; unmatched bases: 9. The CDR3 spells CASSLDSGSTSYTQYF. The CDR3 nucleotides read TGTGCCAGCAGCTTAGATAGCGGGAGTACCTCTTATACGCAGTATTTT.

This clonotype appeared a few times. One base away lies a much larger clone, so this may be a sequencing read error. The V gene is TRBV28, the J gene TRBJ1-6; D uncertain. The CDR3 runs to 11 residues. Germline values: CDR1 MDHEN, CDR2 SYDVKM. V dropped 2 bases and J dropped 10 bases, with 3 bases sitting between them. CDR3 nucleotide sequence: TGTGCCAGCAGTTTAAAATCACCCCTCCACTTT. This translates into CASSLKSPLHF.

In its sample, this clonotype was seen many times. The CDR3 loop is CASRYRGSPYEQYF. DNA of the CDR3: TGTGCCAGCAGATATAGGGGGTCCCCCTACGAGCAGTACTTC. The rearrangement joins TRBV7-2 to TRBJ2-7; D perhaps matches TRBD1 (6 bases). Trimming took 6 bases from V and 2 from J, leaving 14 bases between them. The V gene's germline CDR1 is SGHTA and CDR2 FQGNSA. The CDR3 consists of 14 residues.

This clonotype was detected only a few times. This sequence joins TRBV7-8 and TRBJ1-5; D is perhaps TRBD1 (5 bases). Trimming removed 4 bases from V and 0 bases from J, with 13 bases in between. Per germline, CDR1 SGHVS and CDR2 FQNEAQ. This CDR3 comprises 16 residues. The CDR3 loop reads CASSWSRGISNQPQHF. CDR3 nucleotides: TGTGCCAGCAGCTGGTCGAGGGGCATTAGCAATCAGCCCCAGCATTTT.

The table lists this clonotype with many counts. The CDR3: CSASPSSQGPYGYTF. CDR3 nucleotides: TGCAGTGCTTCCCCTTCCTCGCAGGGACCTTATGGCTACACCTTC. V usage is TRBV20-1 and J usage is TRBJ1-2; the D gene is possibly TRBD1 (5 bases). The V gene's germline CDR1 is DFQATT and CDR2 SNEGSKA (reference sequence). Trimming removed 5 bases at V and 5 bases at J, with 21 bases between. This CDR3 spans 15 amino acids.

This clonotype was seen ten or more times. The chain joins TRBV9 to TRBJ2-5; D unresolved. The CDR3 contains 14 residues. V lost 0 bases to trimming and J lost 0 bases, with 6 bases between them. Looked up from germline, CDR1 is SGDLS and CDR2 is YYNGEE. This CDR3 is CASSVGVYQETQYF. The CDR3 DNA follows: TGTGCCAGCAGCGTAGGGGTGTACCAAGAGACCCAGTACTTC.

This clonotype was observed a few times. The CDR3, as DNA: TGTGCCAGCAGCTTAGGCATTTATAGCACAGATACGCAGTATTTT. Translated: CASSLGIYSTDTQYF. The chain links TRBV5-8 to TRBJ2-3; D remains ambiguous. The V gene's germline CDR1 is SGHTS and CDR2 YDEGEE. The CDR3 runs 15 residues. V gave up 2 bases and J gave up 0 bases, with 10 bases separating them.

In this sample, this clonotype turned up many times. The chain carries TRBV2 and TRBJ2-1; 15 bases align to TRBD2. The length of the CDR3 is 16 residues. Germline trimming cut 7 bases from V and 6 bases from J; bases unmatched to any gene: 7. Germline CDR1 is SNHLY and CDR2 is FYNNEI. The CDR3 region is CASNREGLAGGNEQFF. In nucleotides, the CDR3 is TGTGCCAGCAACAGAGAGGGACTAGCGGGAGGCAATGAGCAGTTCTTC. The full variable domain, rest sourced from reference TRBV2 and TRBJ2-1, is EPEVTQTPSHQVTQMGQEVILRCVPISNHLYFYWYRQILGQKVEFLVSFYNNEISEKSEIFDDQFSVERPDGSNFTLKIRSTKLEDSAMYFCASNREGLAGGNEQFFGPGTRLTVL.

V is TRBV10-3 and J is TRBJ2-7; TRBD2 is a possible D gene (6 bases). V was cut by 3 bases and J by 5 bases, with 11 bases left in between. Per germline, CDR1 ENHRY and CDR2 SYGVKD. This CDR3 is built from 13 residues. CDR3 bases: TGTGCCATCAGTGAACAACGGGAGAACGAGCAGTACTTC. This sequence encodes CAISEQRENEQYF.

The V gene is TRBV4-1, the J gene TRBJ1-2; D gene ambiguous. The CDR3 covers 12 residues. Trimming removed 0 bases at V and 7 bases at J, with 6 bases between. CDR1 MGHRA and CDR2 YSYEKL come from the germline V gene. Written as DNA, the CDR3 is TGCGCCAGCAGCCAAGATCAGTCTGGCTACACCTTC. It yields the protein CASSQDQSGYTF.

This clonotype has only a few counts. The V call is TRBV12-3 or TRBV12-4, the J call TRBJ2-7; D remains ambiguous. The CDR3 runs to 13 residues. V was trimmed by 2 bases and J by 4 bases, leaving 9 bases between them. CDR3 sequence reads: CASSLSLTYEQYF. The CDR3 DNA reads as TGTGCCAGCAGTTTAAGCTTAACGTACGAGCAGTACTTC.

The sample holds many counts of this clonotype. The V and J genes are TRBV30 and TRBJ1-3; D remains unclear. Germline CDR1 and CDR2: GTSNPN and SVGIG (reference sequence). CDR3 length equals 14 residues. Deletions cut 2 bases from V and 0 bases from J, with 8 bases between. CDR3 sequence: CAWSRTDSGNTIYF. The CDR3, as DNA: TGTGCCTGGAGTCGAACAGACTCTGGAAACACCATATATTTT. The full variable domain, with the rest looked up from reference TRBV30 and TRBJ1-3, is SQTIHQWPATLVQPVGSPLSLECTVEGTSNPNLYWYRQAAGRGLQLLFYSVGIGQISSEVPQNLSASRPQDRQFILSSKKLLLSDSGFYLCAWSRTDSGNTIYFGEGSWLTVV.

This chain uses TRBV11-2 with TRBJ2-4, with D possibly matching TRBD1 (7 bases). Trimming cost V 5 bases and J 4 bases, with 15 bases left between them. Germline loops: CDR1 SGHAT, CDR2 FQNNGV. CDR3 length: 15 residues. The CDR3 region has the DNA TGTGCCAGCAGCCCCAGGAGGGGGCAAAAAAACATTCAGTACTTC. Translating it yields CASSPRRGQKNIQYF. Based on the CDR3 plus reference TRBV11-2 and TRBJ2-4, the full variable domain is EAGVAQSPRYKIIEKRQSVAFWCNPISGHATLYWYQQILGQGPKLLIQFQNNGVVDDSQLPKDRFSAERLKGVDSTLKIQPAKLEDSAVYLCASSPRRGQKNIQYFGAGTRLSVL.

The sample holds many counts of this clonotype. V and J are TRBV20-1 and TRBJ2-2, with D perhaps given as TRBD1 or TRBD2 (5 bases each). The CDR3 loop spans 16 amino acids. V lost 3 bases and J 3 bases, leaving 17 bases between the germline ends. The germline V gene encodes CDR1 DFQATT and CDR2 SNEGSKA (reference sequence). CDR3 protein: CSASRIRDGDTGELFF. CDR3 DNA sequence: TGCAGTGCTAGTAGAATTCGGGACGGGGACACCGGGGAGCTGTTTTTT.

As for this clonotype: A read error may produce the germline difference seen at one junction end. This sequence joins TRBV20-1 and TRBJ1-4, with unresolved D. This CDR3 region has 12 residues. Germline CDR1 DFQATT, CDR2 SNEGSKA (reference sequence). CDR3 sequence: CSARALNEKLFF. The CDR3 coding sequence is TGCAGTGCTAGAGCCTTGAATGAGAAACTGTTTTTT.

In this sample, this clonotype turned up many times. The chain recombines TRBV2 with TRBJ2-3; 12 bases match TRBD2. CDR3 length: 15 residues. Germline-derived CDR1 and CDR2 are SNHLY and FYNNEI. Trimming cost V 11 bases and J 3 bases; bases outside gene matches: 9. The CDR3 is CAGLGLAGLTDTQYF. The DNA of the CDR3 is TGTGCCGGACTCGGACTAGCGGGACTAACAGATACGCAGTATTTT. Using reference TRBV2 and TRBJ2-3 for the parts outside the CDR3, the full variable domain is EPEVTQTPSHQVTQMGQEVILRCVPISNHLYFYWYRQILGQKVEFLVSFYNNEISEKSEIFDDQFSVERPDGSNFTLKIRSTKLEDSAMYFCAGLGLAGLTDTQYFGPGTRLTVL.

This clonotype was found many times. The chain joins TRBV27 to TRBJ1-4; D is ambiguous. The CDR3 loop spans 15 amino acids. V was pared by 6 bases and J by 4 bases, with 15 bases between. Germline CDR1 and CDR2: MNHEY and SMNVEV (reference sequence). As DNA, the CDR3 is TGTGCCAGCAGAAAGGACGGAGCAATTAATGAAAAACTGTTTTTT. It codes for CASRKDGAINEKLFF.

This clonotype appeared many times. The chain couples TRBV28 to TRBJ2-1, with no clear D. This CDR3 has 16 amino acids. V dropped 3 bases and J dropped 1 base, with 13 bases sitting between them. Germline-derived CDR1 and CDR2 are MDHEN and SYDVKM. CDR3 protein: CASSFEPAPSYNEQFF. The CDR3 DNA is TGTGCCAGCAGTTTCGAGCCAGCTCCTTCCTACAATGAGCAGTTCTTC.

This clonotype was found many times. This sequence joins TRBV20-1 and TRBJ1-2, with unresolved D. The CDR3 length is 12 residues. Per germline, CDR1 DFQATT and CDR2 SNEGSKA (reference sequence). V dropped 6 bases and J dropped 6 bases, with 14 bases sitting between them. CDR3 sequence reads: CSATGPGHGYTF. The DNA of the CDR3 is TGCAGTGCCACGGGCCCGGGCCATGGCTACACCTTC.

This clonotype has a count of ten or more. V is TRBV30 and J is TRBJ1-5; no definite D call. This CDR3 contains 14 residues. Between the trimmed V and J ends, which lost 3 bases and 8 bases, there was a span of 17 bases. The germline V gene encodes CDR1 GTSNPN and CDR2 SVGIG (reference sequence). CDR3 DNA: TGTGCCTGGAGCGTTGGTCTGTGGGGAGAGCCCCAGCATTTT. It yields the protein CAWSVGLWGEPQHF. Based on the CDR3 plus reference TRBV30 and TRBJ1-5, the full variable domain is SQTIHQWPATLVQPVGSPLSLECTVEGTSNPNLYWYRQAAGRGLQLLFYSVGIGQISSEVPQNLSASRPQDRQFILSSKKLLLSDSGFYLCAWSVGLWGEPQHFGDGTRLSIL.

This clonotype was seen ten or more times. The chain employs TRBV3-1 and TRBJ1-5; 7 nucleotides line up with TRBD1. V dropped 3 bases and J dropped 7; count of bases not matched to a gene: 6. The CDR3 totals 14 residues. From germline, CDR1 is LGHDT and CDR2 YNNKEL (reference sequence). The CDR3 DNA is TGTGCCAGCAGCCACGGAGGGGGCGGGCAGCCCCAGCATTTT. It is translated as CASSHGGGGQPQHF.

The table lists this clonotype with many counts. The CDR3 here is CASSQDTQGPYEQYF. The CDR3 DNA sequence: TGTGCCAGCAGCCAAGATACCCAGGGACCCTACGAGCAGTACTTC. This rearrangement joins TRBV3-1 to TRBJ2-7; D possibly uses TRBD1 or TRBD2 (5 bases each). V shed 0 bases and J shed 2 bases, with 11 bases lying between them. From germline, CDR1 is LGHDT and CDR2 YNNKEL (reference sequence). This CDR3 contains 15 residues.

The chain recombines TRBV7-9 with TRBJ1-2; TRBD1 aligns across 7 bases. CDR3 length: 14 amino acids. The germline CDR1 and CDR2 sequences are SEHNR and FQNEAQ (reference sequence). V trimming: 1 base; J trimming: 2 bases; junction bases outside the gene matches: 1. This CDR3 reads CASSLGGQNYGYTF. In DNA form, the CDR3 reads TGTGCCAGCAGCTTAGGGGGACAGAACTATGGCTACACCTTC.

This clonotype was found many times. The rearrangement uses TRBV28 and TRBJ1-2, with 8 nucleotides matching TRBD1. CDR1 and CDR2 (germline): MDHEN, SYDVKM. V lost 6 bases and J lost 5; bases outside the gene matches: 14. The CDR3 spans 16 residues. The CDR3 here is CASRPTRQGSLYGYTF. The CDR3 nucleotides read TGTGCCAGCAGACCGACCAGACAGGGGTCCCTATATGGCTACACCTTC.

This chain connects TRBV19 to TRBJ1-2, with D uncertain. Germline values: CDR1 LNHDA, CDR2 SQIVND (reference sequence). V lost 6 bases and J lost 5, with 13 bases in between. The CDR3 is 13 amino acids. In nucleotides, the CDR3 is TGTGCCAGTAGAGTGTCCCTAAGTTATGGCTACACCTTC. Protein: CASRVSLSYGYTF.

This clonotype was observed many times. The chain carries TRBV27 and TRBJ2-5; D not resolved. CDR1 and CDR2 from the germline V gene are MNHEY and SMNVEV (reference sequence). This CDR3 contains 15 residues. V lost 6 bases and J 0 bases, leaving 14 bases between the germline ends. The CDR3 region is CASSPAWSYQETQYF. CDR3 DNA: TGTGCCAGCAGCCCTGCCTGGTCGTACCAAGAGACCCAGTACTTC.